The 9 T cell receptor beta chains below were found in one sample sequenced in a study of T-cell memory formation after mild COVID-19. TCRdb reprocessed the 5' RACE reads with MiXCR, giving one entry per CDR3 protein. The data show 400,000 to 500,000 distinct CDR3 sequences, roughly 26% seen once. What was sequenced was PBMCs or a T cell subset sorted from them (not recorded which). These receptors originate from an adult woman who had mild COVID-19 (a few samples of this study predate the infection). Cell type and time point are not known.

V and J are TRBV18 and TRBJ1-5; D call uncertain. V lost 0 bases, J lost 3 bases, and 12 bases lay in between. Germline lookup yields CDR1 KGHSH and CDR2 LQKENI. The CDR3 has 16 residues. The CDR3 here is CASSPPNSQDNQPQHF. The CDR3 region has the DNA TGTGCCAGCTCACCACCGAACAGTCAAGACAATCAGCCCCAGCATTTT.

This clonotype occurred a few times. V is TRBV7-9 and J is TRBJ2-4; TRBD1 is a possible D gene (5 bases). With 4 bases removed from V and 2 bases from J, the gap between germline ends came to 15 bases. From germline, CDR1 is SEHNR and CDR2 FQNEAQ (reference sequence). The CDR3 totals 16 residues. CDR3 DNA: TGTGCCAGCAGCTCCCTCCCAGGGAAGTCCAAAAACATTCAGTACTTC. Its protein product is CASSSLPGKSKNIQYF. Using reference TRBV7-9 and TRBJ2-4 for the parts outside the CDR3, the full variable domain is DTGVSQNPRHKITKRGQNVTFRCDPISEHNRLYWYRQTLGQGPEFLTYFQNEAQLEKSRLLSDRFSAERPKGSFSTLEIQRTEQGDSAMYLCASSSLPGKSKNIQYFGAGTRLSVL.

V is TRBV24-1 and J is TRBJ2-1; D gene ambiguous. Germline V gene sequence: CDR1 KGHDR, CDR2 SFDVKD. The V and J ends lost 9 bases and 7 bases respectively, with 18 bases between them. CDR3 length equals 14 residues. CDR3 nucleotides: TGTGCCACCGTGGGAAGCGACTTTGAGAATGAGCAGTTCTTC. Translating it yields CATVGSDFENEQFF.

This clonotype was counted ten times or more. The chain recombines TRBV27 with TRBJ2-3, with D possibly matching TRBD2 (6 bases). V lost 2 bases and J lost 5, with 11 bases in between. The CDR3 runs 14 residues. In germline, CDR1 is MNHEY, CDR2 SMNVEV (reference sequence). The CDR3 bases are TGTGCCAGCAGTTTAACGGGAGTGTTAGATACGCAGTATTTT. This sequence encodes CASSLTGVLDTQYF.

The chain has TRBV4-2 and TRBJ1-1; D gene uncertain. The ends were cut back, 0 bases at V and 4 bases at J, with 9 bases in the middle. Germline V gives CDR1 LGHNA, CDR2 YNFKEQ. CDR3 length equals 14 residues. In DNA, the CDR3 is TGTGCCAGCAGCCAAGATGACGAGGGCACTGAAGCTTTCTTT. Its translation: CASSQDDEGTEAFF.

The CDR3 nucleotides read TGTGCCAGCAGTGACCGGGACGGCTACGAGCAGTACTTC. This encodes CASSDRDGYEQYF. J is TRBJ2-7 and V is TRBV2, with D tentatively TRBD1 or TRBD2 (5 bases each). This CDR3 is built from 13 residues. V lost 3 bases, J lost 3 bases, and 9 bases lay in between. The germline gives CDR1 SNHLY, CDR2 FYNNEI.

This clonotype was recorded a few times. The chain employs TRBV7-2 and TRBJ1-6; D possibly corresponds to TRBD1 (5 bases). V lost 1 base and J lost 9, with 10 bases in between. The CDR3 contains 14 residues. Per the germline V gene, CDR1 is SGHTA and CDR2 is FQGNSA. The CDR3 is CASSLGTRSSPLHF. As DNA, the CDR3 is TGTGCCAGCAGCTTAGGGACAAGAAGTTCACCCCTCCACTTT.

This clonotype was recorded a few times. CDR3 nucleotides: TGTGCCAGCAGCTTAGGTCTTCGGGAGGCCTACGAGCAGTACTTC. Its translation is CASSLGLREAYEQYF. The J gene is TRBJ2-7, the V gene TRBV13; 7 bases line up with TRBD2. J was trimmed by 2 bases and V by 0 bases; bases with no gene match: 4. There are 15 residues in the CDR3. Germline CDR1 and CDR2: PRHDT and FYEKMQ (reference sequence).

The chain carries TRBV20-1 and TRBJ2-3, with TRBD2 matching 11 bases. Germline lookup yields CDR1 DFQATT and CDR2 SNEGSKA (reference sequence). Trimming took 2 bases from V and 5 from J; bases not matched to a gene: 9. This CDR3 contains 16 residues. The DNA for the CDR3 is TGCAGTGCTAGACACTGGACTAGCGGGCGACGAGATACGCAGTATTTT. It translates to CSARHWTSGRRDTQYF.